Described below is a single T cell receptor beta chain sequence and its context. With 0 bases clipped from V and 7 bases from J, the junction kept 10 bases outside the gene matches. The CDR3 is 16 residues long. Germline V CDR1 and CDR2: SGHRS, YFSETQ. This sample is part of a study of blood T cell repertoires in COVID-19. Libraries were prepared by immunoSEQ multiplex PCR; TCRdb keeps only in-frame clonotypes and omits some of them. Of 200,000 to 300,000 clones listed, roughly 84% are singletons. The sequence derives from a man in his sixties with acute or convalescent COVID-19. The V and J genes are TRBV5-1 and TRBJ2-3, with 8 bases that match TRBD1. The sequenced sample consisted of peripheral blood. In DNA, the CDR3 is TGCGCCAGCAGCTTGGTGTGGGCAGGGGGCGGAAATACGCAGTATTTT. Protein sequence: CASSLVWAGGGNTQYF. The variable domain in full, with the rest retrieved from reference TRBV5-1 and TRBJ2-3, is KAGVTQTPRYLIKTRGQQVTLSCSPISGHRSVSWYQQTPGQGLQFLFEYFSETQRNKGNFPGRFSGRQFSNSRSEMNVSTLELGDSALYLCASSLVWAGGGNTQYFGPGTRLTVL.